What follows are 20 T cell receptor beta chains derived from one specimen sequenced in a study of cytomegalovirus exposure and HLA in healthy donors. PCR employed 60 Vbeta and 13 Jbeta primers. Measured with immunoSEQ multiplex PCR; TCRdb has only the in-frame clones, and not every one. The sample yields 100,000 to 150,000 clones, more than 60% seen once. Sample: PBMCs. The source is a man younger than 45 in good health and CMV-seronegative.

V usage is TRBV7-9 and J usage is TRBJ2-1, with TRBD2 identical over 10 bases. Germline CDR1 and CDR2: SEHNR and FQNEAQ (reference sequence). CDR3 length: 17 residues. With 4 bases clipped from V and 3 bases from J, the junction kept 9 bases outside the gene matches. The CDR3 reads CASSSSFGLADYNEQFF. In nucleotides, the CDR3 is TGTGCCAGCAGCTCCTCATTCGGACTAGCGGACTACAATGAGCAGTTCTTC.

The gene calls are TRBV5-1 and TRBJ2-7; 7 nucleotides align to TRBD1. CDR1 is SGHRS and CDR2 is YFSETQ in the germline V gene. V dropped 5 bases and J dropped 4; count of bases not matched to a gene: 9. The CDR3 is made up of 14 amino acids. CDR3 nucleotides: TGCGCCAGCAGGATGACAGGGAAAAGTTACGAGCAGTACTTC. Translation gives CASRMTGKSYEQYF.

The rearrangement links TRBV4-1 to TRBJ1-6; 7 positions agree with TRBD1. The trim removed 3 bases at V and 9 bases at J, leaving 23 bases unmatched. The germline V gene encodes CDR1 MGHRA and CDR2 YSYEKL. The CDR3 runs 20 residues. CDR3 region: CASSQDLTGFVTLRASPLHF. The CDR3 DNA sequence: TGCGCCAGCAGCCAGGACTTGACAGGGTTCGTGACCCTTAGGGCTTCACCCCTCCACTTT.

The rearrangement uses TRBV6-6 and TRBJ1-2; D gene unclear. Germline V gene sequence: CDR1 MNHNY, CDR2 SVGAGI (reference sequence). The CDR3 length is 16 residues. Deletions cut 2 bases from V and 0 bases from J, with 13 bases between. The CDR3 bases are TGTGCCAGCAGTTACCCCCCTAGAGAACCTAACTATGGCTACACCTTC. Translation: CASSYPPREPNYGYTF.

The CDR3: CASSSKRNRGYASSTEAFF. CDR3 DNA sequence: TGTGCCAGCAGCTCCAAGCGAAACAGGGGATATGCTTCGAGTACTGAAGCTTTCTTT. V is TRBV7-8 and J is TRBJ1-1, with 7 bases matching TRBD1. The CDR3 has 19 residues. J was trimmed by 5 bases and V by 4 bases; bases with no gene match: 22. Germline CDR1 is SGHVS and CDR2 is FQNEAQ.

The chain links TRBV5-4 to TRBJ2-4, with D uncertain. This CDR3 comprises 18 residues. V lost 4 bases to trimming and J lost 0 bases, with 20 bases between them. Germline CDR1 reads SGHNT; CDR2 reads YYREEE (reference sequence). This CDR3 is CASSLSLLRIVAKNIQYF. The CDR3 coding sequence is TGTGCCAGCAGCCTCTCTCTTTTGAGGATTGTAGCCAAAAACATTCAGTACTTC.

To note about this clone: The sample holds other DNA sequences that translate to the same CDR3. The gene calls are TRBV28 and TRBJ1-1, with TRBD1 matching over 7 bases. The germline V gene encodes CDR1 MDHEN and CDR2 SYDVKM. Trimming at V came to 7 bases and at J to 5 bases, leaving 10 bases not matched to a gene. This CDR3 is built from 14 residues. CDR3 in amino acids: CASNLSGGRTEAFF. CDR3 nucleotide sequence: TGTGCCAGCAATCTATCAGGGGGGAGGACTGAAGCTTTCTTT.

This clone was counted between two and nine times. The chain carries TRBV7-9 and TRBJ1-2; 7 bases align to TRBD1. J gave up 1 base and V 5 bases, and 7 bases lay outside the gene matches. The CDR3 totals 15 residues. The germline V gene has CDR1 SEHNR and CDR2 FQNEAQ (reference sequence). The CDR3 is CASSPRDSFNYGYTF. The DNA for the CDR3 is TGTGCCAGCAGCCCTAGGGACAGCTTTAACTATGGCTACACCTTC. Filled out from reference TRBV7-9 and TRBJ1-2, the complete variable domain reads DTGVSQNPRHKITKRGQNVTFRCDPISEHNRLYWYRQTLGQGPEFLTYFQNEAQLEKSRLLSDRFSAERPKGSFSTLEIQRTEQGDSAMYLCASSPRDSFNYGYTFGSGTRLTVV.

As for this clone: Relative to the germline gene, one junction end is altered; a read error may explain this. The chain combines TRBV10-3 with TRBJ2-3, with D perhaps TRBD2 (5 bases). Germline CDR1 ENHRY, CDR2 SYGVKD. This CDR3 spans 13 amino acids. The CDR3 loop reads CAISESIRERRDF. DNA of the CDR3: TGTGCCATCAGTGAGTCGATCCGGGAACGGCGAGATTTT.

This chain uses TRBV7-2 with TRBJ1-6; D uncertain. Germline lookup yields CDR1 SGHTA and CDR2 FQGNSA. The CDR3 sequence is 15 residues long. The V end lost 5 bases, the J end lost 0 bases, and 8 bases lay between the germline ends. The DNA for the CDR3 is TGTGCCAGCAGCCCCTGGAGCTCCTATAATTCACCCCTCCACTTT. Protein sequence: CASSPWSSYNSPLHF.

The CDR3 region is CASSPRTYEQYF. CDR3 nucleotide sequence: TGTGCCAGCAGTCCGCGGACCTACGAGCAGTACTTC. The chain is built from TRBV28 and TRBJ2-7; unclear D gene. Germline V gene lookup returns CDR1 MDHEN and CDR2 SYDVKM. V gave up 5 bases and J gave up 2 bases, with 7 bases separating them. This CDR3 contains 12 residues.

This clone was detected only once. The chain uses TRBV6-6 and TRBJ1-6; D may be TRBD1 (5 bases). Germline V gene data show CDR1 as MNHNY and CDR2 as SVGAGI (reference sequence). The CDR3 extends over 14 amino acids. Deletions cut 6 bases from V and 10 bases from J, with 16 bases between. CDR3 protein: CASSPKGEDSPLHF. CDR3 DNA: TGTGCCAGCAGCCCCAAAGGGGAGGACTCACCCCTCCACTTT.

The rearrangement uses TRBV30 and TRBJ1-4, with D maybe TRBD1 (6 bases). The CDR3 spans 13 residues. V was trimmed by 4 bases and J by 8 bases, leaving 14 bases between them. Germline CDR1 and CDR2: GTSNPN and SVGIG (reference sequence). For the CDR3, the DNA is TGTGCCTGGAAAACAGGGTTTCGAGAAAAACTGTTTTTT. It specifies CAWKTGFREKLFF.

Here the CDR3 reads CASSLSPGSSGNTIYF. CDR3 sequence (DNA): TGTGCCAGCAGTTTATCCCCGGGTAGCTCTGGAAACACCATATATTTT. This chain joins TRBV27 and TRBJ1-3; no definite D call. V was shortened by 0 bases and J by 0 bases, with 9 bases between the two germline ends. The CDR3 extends over 16 amino acids. The germline V gene encodes CDR1 MNHEY and CDR2 SMNVEV (reference sequence).

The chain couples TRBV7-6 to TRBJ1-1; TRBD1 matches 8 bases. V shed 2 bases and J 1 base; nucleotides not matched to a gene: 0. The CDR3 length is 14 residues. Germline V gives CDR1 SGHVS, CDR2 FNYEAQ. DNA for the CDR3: TGTGCCAGCAGCTTACAGGGGGCGAACACTGAAGCTTTCTTT. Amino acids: CASSLQGANTEAFF.

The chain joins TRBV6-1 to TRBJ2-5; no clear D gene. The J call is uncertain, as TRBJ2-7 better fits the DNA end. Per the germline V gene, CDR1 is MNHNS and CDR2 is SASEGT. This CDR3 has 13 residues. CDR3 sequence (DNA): TGTGCCAGCAGTTTCAGAGGTCCCTACGAGCAGTACTTC. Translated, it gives CASSFRGPYEQYF.

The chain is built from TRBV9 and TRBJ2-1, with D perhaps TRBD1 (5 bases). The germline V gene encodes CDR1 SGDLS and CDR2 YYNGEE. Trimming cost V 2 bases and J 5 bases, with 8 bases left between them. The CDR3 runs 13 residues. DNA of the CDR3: TGTGCCAGCAGCGTGCAGGACAACAATGAGCAGTTCTTC. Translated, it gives CASSVQDNNEQFF.

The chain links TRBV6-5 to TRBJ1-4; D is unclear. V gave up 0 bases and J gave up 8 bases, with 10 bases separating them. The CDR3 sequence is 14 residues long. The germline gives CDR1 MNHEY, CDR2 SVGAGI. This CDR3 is CASSYSGRKEKLFF. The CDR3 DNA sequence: TGTGCCAGCAGTTACTCGGGCCGAAAGGAAAAACTGTTTTTT.

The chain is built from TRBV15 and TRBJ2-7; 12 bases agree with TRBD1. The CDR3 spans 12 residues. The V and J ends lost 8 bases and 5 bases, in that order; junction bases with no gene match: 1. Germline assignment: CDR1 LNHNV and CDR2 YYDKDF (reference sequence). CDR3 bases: TGTGCCACCGGGACAGGGGGCAACGAGCAGTACTTC. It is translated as CATGTGGNEQYF.

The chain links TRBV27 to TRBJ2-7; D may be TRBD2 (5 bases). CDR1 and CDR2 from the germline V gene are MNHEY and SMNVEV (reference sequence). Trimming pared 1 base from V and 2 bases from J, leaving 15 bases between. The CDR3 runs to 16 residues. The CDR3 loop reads CASSLLTGITTYEQYF. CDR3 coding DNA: TGTGCCAGCAGTTTATTAACGGGAATTACTACCTACGAGCAGTACTTC.